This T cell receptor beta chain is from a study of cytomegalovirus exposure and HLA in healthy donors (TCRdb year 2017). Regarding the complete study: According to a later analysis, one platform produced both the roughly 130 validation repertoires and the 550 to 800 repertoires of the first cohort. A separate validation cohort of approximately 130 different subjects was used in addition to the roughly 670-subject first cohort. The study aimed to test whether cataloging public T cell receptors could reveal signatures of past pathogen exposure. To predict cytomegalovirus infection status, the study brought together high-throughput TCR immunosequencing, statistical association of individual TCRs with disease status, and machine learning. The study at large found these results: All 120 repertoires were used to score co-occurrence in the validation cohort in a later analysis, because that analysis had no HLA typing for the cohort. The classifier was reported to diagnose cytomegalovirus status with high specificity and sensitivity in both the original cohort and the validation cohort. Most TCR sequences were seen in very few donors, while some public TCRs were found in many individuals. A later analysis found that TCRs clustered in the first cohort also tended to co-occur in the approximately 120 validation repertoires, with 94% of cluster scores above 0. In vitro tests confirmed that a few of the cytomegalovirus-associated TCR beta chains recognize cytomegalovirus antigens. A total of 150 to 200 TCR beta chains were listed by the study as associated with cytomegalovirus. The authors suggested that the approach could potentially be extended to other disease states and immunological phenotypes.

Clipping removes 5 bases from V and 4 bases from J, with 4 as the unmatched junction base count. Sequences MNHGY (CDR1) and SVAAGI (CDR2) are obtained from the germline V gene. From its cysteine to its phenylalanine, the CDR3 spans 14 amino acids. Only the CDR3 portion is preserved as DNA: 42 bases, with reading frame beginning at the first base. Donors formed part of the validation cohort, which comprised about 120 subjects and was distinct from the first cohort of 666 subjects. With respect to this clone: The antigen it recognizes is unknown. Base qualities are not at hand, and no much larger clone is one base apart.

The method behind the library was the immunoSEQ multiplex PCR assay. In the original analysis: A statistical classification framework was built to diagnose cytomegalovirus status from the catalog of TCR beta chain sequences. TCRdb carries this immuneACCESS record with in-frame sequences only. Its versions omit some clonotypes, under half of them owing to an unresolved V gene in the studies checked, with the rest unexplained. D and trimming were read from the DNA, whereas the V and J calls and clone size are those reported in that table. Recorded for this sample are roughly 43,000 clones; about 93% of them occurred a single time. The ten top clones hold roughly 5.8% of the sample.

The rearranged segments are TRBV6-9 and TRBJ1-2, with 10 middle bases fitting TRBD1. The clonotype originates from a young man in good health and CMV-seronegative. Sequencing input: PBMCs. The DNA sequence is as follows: TGTGCCAGCAGTCCGACAGGGGGCTTCTATGGCTACACCTTC. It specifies CASSPTGGFYGYTF.